This T cell receptor (beta chain) was captured by sequencing in a study of human T cells and chemical hapten exposure (dated by TCRdb to about 2021). With respect to the entire study: For sensitization, 2% DPC in acetone was applied to an approximately 2 cm by approximately 2 cm area of upper inner arm skin. Patch testing was performed on the upper back with Finn chambers containing 0.01% DPC, and the patch tests were scored after 6 days according to International Contact Dermatitis Research Group standards. Most of the patients in the cohort were female, and the cohort covered alopecia areata with under or over 50% scalp involvement, alopecia totalis and alopecia universalis. Twenty-nine alopecia patients provided blood for TCR sequencing at one to four time points (pre-sensitization, 2, 6 and 24 weeks). Blood samples were taken from patients before sensitization (week 0) and then at 2, 6 and about 24 weeks after DPC sensitization. Libraries were pooled for sequencing, and variation in per-sample TCR yields was attributed mainly to small differences in library volumes within the pool. Throughout the study period of roughly five months, patients also received therapeutic DPC doses to the scalp every week. Peripheral blood TCR repertoire changes were tracked in vivo in alopecia patients during primary and secondary sensitization to the hapten diphenylcyclopropenone (DPC). The full study reports these points: Significantly more large CDR3 similarity clusters were formed by expanded TCRs than by pre-sensitization or healthy control sets, consistent with antigen-driven responses. No change with DPC sensitization was found in the number of TCRs above 1 in 1000 frequency, and no evidence of global repertoire structure alterations was found. After repeated subsampling, the strength of the expansion versus patch-test correlation and the threshold at which it became significant changed. A positive correlation was found between the number of PT1 expanded TCRs and patch test score, with significance reached at thresholds 8, 16 and 32 but not 4. All patients had alopecia, a presumed autoimmune disease, so their immune response might differ from that of healthy individuals.

Sequences SQVTM (CDR1) and ANQGSEA (CDR2) are obtained from the germline V gene. Trimming removed 2 bases from V and 4 bases from J, leaving 6 bases between the germline ends. Inclusive of the bounding cysteine and phenylalanine, the CDR3 is 12 residues long. The kept DNA is CDR3 alone, 36 bases in frame from the first base. The library relied on RACE. This sample was sequenced with a NextSeq 500. Library preparation attached unique molecular identifiers to individual cDNA molecules for quantitative, reproducible TCR counting. For every blood RNA sample, sequencing covered both the TCR alpha and TCR beta chains. The authors' pipeline ran thus. Samples had a median of about 96,000 TCRs, with a range from roughly 20,000 to 690,600. The Decombinator software suite was used to annotate the V, J and CDR3 of the TCR reads. To make PS versus PT1 abundance plots, every sample was subsampled to the same number of TCRs (28,000). Expanded TCRs were defined as absent before sensitization and observed at least eight times at the 2-week time point. TCRdb reprocessed the public reads (quality trimming at Q25 with fastp, clone calling with MiXCR) and kept in-frame beta chains. Identical CDR3 protein sequences are pooled into one entry, listed with their most common genes and DNA. The authors' filters were not applied to this entry. The sample yields 35,000 to 50,000 distinct CDR3 sequences; around 12% were counted once. The biggest ten clones account for 5.7% of the sample.

The time point label, as the study defines it: pre-sensitization, week 0. The treatment or condition label, read with the paper, signifies: therapeutic diphenylcyclopropenone sensitization with weekly scalp DPC. At each patch-test visit, blood was drawn before the patch test was applied. Patients were eligible if aged 18 to 70, diagnosed with alopecia and judged suitable for DPC therapy, and pregnant patients were excluded. Total RNA was extracted from unfractionated whole blood that had been collected in Tempus Blood RNA tubes. Remarks on this clonotype: There is no known antigen for this receptor. The sample holds no much larger clone one base away, and base qualities are not on file.

The rearranged segments are TRBV29-1 and TRBJ2-1; the D gene is possibly TRBD2, with 5 bases matching. This sequence was found in a woman aged 25 to 39 with alopecia areata. Some clones in this sample may be carry-over from other donors' samples. The sequencing here drew on whole blood, taken in connection with sensitization to the hapten diphenylcyclopropenone (DPC). The DNA reads TGCAGCGTTGAACGGGATTACAATGAGCAGTTCTTC. This yields the protein CSVERDYNEQFF.